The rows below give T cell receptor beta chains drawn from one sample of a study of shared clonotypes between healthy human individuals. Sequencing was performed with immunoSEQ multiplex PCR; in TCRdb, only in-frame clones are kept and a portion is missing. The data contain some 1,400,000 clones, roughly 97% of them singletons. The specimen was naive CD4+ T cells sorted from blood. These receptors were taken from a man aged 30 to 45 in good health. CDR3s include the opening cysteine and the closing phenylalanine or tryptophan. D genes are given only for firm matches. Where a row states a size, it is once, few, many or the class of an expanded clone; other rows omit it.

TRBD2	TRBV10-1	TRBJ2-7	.	TGCGCCAGCAGTGCCGCTAGCGGACGAACTTACGAGCAGTACTTC	CASSAASGRTYEQYF
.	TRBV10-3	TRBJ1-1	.	TGTGCCATCAGCTCTCCGGGGAACACTGAAGCTTTCTTT	CAISSPGNTEAFF
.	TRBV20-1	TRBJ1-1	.	TGCAGTGCCCAGAAGGGGTTGGAAGCTTTCTTT	CSAQKGLEAFF
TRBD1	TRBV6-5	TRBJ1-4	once	TGTGCCAGCAGTCCTCGGACAGGGAGGGAAAAACTGTTTTTT	CASSPRTGREKLFF
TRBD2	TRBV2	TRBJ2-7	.	TGTGCCAGCAGTGGACCCGGGACTAGCGGGATGTACGAGCAGTACTTC	CASSGPGTSGMYEQYF
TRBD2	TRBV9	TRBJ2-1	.	TGTGCCAGCAGCGCGACGGCGGGAGGCACTGAGCAGTTCTTC	CASSATAGGTEQFF
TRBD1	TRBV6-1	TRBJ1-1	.	TGTGCCAGCAGGACAGGGCGGGCGAACACTGAAGCTTTCTTT	CASRTGRANTEAFF
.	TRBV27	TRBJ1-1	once	TGTGCCAGCAGTTATCTGCCGGGGGGAACTGAAGCTTTCTTT	CASSYLPGGTEAFF
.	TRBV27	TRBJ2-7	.	TGTGCCAGCAGTTTAGTCAGCTCCTACGAGCAGTACTTC	CASSLVSSYEQYF
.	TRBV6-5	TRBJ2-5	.	TGTGCCAGCAGTCGGGACCAGAGGAAAGAGACCCAGTACTTC	CASSRDQRKETQYF
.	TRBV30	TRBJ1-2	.	TGTGCCTGGAAGCCAGGGGAGAATAACTATGGCTACACCTTC	CAWKPGENNYGYTF
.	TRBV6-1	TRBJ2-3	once	TGTGCCAGCAGTGAACGAAGCAACACAGATACGCAGTATTTT	CASSERSNTDTQYF
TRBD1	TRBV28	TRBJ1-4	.	TGTGCCAGCAGTTCCACAGGGGGGTCAACTAATGAAAAACTGTTTTTT	CASSSTGGSTNEKLFF
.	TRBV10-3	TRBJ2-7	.	TGTGCCATCCTACAGGGAGGGGGCTACGAGCAGTACTTC	CAILQGGGYEQYF
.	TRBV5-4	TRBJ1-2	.	TGTGCCAGCAGCCCCTCAACAGGGTCTTGGGATGGCTACACCTTC	CASSPSTGSWDGYTF
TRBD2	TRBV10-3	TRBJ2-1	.	TGTGCCACCGAGACTAGCGGGAGGGGGAATGAGCAGTTCTTC	CATETSGRGNEQFF
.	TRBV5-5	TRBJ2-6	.	TGTGCCAGCAGCTTGCGGGACTTGGTCTCTGGGGCCAACGTCCTGACTTTC	CASSLRDLVSGANVLTF
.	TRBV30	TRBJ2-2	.	TGTGCCTGGAGCCCGGGACTCCTTACCGGGGAGCTGTTTTTT	CAWSPGLLTGELFF
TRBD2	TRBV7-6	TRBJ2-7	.	TGTGCCAGCAGCTTAGGTGGCCTAGCGGGAGGGACCTACGAGCAGTACTTC	CASSLGGLAGGTYEQYF
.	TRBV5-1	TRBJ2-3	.	TGCGCCAGCAGCTTGACCGGGGGTTACGGCACAGATACGCAGTATTTT	CASSLTGGYGTDTQYF
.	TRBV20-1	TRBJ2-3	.	TGCAGTGCTCTCAGTTATACGCAGTATTTT	CSALSYTQYF
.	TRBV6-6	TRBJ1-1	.	TGTGCCAGCAGTCTAAAAGGATCGGGGACTGAAGCTTTCTTT	CASSLKGSGTEAFF
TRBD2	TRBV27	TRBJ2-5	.	TGTGCCAGCAGTTTGGGGACTCTAGCGGGAGAAGAGACCCAGTACTTC	CASSLGTLAGEETQYF
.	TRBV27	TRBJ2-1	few	TGTGCCAGCAGTTATGTCCCGGGTGGGGCGGACAATGAGCAGTTCTTC	CASSYVPGGADNEQFF
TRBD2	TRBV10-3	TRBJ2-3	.	TGTGCCATCAAACTAGCGGGCCCAACAGATACGCAGTATTTT	CAIKLAGPTDTQYF
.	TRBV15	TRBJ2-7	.	TGTGCCACCAGCAGAGGGAGGGTCTCCTACGAGCAGTACTTC	CATSRGRVSYEQYF
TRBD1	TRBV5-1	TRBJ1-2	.	TGCGCCAGCAGGCCGGGGGACAGCCTGAACTATGGCTACACCTTC	CASRPGDSLNYGYTF
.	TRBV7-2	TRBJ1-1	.	TGTGCCAGCAGCTCGACTCGACAGGTCTTTAACACTGAAGCTTTCTTT	CASSSTRQVFNTEAFF
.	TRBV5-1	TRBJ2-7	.	TGCGCCAGCAGCTTGTCCCCTCCGGAGGCAGGGATCTACGAGCAGTACTTC	CASSLSPPEAGIYEQYF
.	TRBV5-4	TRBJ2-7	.	TGTGCCAGCAGCACATATAGCGGAGGAAAACCCTACGAGCAGTACTTC	CASSTYSGGKPYEQYF
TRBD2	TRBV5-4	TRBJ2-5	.	TGTGCCAGCAGCTTCCCGGGACTAGCGGCGGTGCAAGAGACCCAGTACTTC	CASSFPGLAAVQETQYF
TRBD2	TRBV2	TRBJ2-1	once	TGTGCCAGCAGTACTACTAGCGGGAGGTTCTATGAGCAGTTCTTC	CASSTTSGRFYEQFF
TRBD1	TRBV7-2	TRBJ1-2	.	TGTGCCAGCAGCCGAGGACAGGGGAGAGGTGGCTACACCTTC	CASSRGQGRGGYTF
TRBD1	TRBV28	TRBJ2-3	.	TGTGCCAGCAGGAACTCGGGACAGGGAGGGTCAGATACGCAGTATTTT	CASRNSGQGGSDTQYF
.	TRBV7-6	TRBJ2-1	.	TGTGCCAGCAGCTTGGGGTCCTACAATGAGCAGTTCTTC	CASSLGSYNEQFF
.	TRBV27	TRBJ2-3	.	TGTGCCAGCAGTCCCTTGGCGGGCTTTTCAGATACGCAGTATTTT	CASSPLAGFSDTQYF
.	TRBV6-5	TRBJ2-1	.	TGTGCCAGCAGTAGGACAGCCTACAATGAGCAGTTCTTC	CASSRTAYNEQFF
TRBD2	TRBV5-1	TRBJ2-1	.	TGCGCCAGCTCCCCGGGACTAGCGTCCACGCCAGACAATGAGCAGTTCTTC	CASSPGLASTPDNEQFF
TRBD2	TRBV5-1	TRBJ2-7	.	TGCGCCAGCAGCTTGGGGACTAGCGGGGTCTCCTACGAGCAGTACTTC	CASSLGTSGVSYEQYF
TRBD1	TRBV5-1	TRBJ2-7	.	TGCGCCAGCAGCACCGGACAGGGTAGTGAGCAGTACTTC	CASSTGQGSEQYF
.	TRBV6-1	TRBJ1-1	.	TGTGCCAGCAACCGGGACACGAACACTGAAGCTTTCTTT	CASNRDTNTEAFF
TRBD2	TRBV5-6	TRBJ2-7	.	TGTGCCAGCACCCGGGGGGTAGCGGGCGATTATTACGAGCAGTACTTC	CASTRGVAGDYYEQYF
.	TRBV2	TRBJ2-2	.	TGTGCCAGCAGTGAAAGGACGAACACCGGGGAGCTGTTTTTT	CASSERTNTGELFF
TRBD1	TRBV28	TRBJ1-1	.	TGTGCCAGCAGTTATCCGTGGACAGGCCAGAACACTGAAGCTTTCTTT	CASSYPWTGQNTEAFF
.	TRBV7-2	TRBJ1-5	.	TGTGCCAGCAGCTTAGCGTCGGGGGCTAATAATCAGCCCCAGCATTTT	CASSLASGANNQPQHF
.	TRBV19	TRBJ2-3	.	TGTGCCAGTGGTGGTTTCAATACGCAGTATTTT	CASGGFNTQYF
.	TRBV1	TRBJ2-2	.	TGCACCAGCAGCCAAGGAGTTTTAGCGAGTGCGAACACCGGGGAGCTGTTTTTT	CTSSQGVLASANTGELFF
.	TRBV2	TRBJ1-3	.	TGTGCCAGCAGGTTCGGACAGTCTGGAAACACCATATATTTT	CASRFGQSGNTIYF
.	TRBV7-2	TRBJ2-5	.	TGTGCCAGCAGCCCCCAGAGCGGGCAAGAGACCCAGTACTTC	CASSPQSGQETQYF
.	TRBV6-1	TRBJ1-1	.	TGTGCCAGCAGCGCCAGGTTCCGTAGTACTGAAGCTTTCTTT	CASSARFRSTEAFF
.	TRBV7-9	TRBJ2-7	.	TGTGCCAGCAGCTTATCCGGACAAAACTACGAGCAGTACTTC	CASSLSGQNYEQYF
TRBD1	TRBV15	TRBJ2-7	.	TGTGCCACCAGCAGGGACAGGGGGCTCTACGAGCAGTACTTC	CATSRDRGLYEQYF
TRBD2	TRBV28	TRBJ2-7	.	TGTGCCAGCAGTTTAGGGCACCTAGCGGGAGGACCTCGTTCGGACGAGCAGTACTTC	CASSLGHLAGGPRSDEQYF
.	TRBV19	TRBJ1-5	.	TGTGCCAGTAGTATTAACGGGCAGAGCAATCAGCCCCAGCATTTT	CASSINGQSNQPQHF
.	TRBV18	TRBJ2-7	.	TGTGCCAGCTCACCACTTCCACACTACGAGCAGTACTTC	CASSPLPHYEQYF
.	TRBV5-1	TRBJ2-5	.	TGCGCCAGCAGCTTGACCGAAGAGACCCAGTACTTC	CASSLTEETQYF
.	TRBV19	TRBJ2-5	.	TGTGCCAGTAGTATAGTACCCAGGGGAGAGACCCAGTACTTC	CASSIVPRGETQYF
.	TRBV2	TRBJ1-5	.	TGTGCCAGCATTCGGGACATCTCCAATCAGCCCCAGCATTTT	CASIRDISNQPQHF
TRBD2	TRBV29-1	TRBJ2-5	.	TGCAGCGCCGAGGGGCTAGCGGATCAAGAGACCCAGTACTTC	CSAEGLADQETQYF